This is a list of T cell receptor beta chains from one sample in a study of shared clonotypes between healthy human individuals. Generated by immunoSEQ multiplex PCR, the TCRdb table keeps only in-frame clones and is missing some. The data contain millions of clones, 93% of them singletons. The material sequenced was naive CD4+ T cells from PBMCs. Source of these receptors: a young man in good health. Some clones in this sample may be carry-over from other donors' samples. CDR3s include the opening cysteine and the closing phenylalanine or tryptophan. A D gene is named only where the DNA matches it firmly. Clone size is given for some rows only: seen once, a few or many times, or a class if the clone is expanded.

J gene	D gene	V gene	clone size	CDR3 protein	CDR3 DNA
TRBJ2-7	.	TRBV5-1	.	CASSLGGFYEQYF	TGCGCCAGCAGCTTGGGTGGGTTCTACGAGCAGTACTTC
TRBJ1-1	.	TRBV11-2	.	CASRPGTASVEAFF	TGTGCCAGCAGACCCGGGACGGCAAGCGTTGAAGCTTTCTTT
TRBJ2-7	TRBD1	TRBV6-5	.	CASSSTGPLGEQYF	TGTGCCAGCAGTTCGACAGGGCCCTTGGGCGAGCAGTACTTC
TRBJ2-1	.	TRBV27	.	CASSLSSAAGPLSSYNEQFF	TGTGCCAGCAGTTTATCCTCCGCCGCAGGGCCCCTTTCCTCCTACAATGAGCAGTTCTTC
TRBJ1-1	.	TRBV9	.	CASSVRGEGDTEAFF	TGTGCCAGCAGCGTAAGGGGGGAAGGGGACACTGAAGCTTTCTTT
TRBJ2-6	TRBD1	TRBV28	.	CASRATGAGANVLTF	TGTGCCAGCAGAGCTACAGGGGCCGGGGCCAACGTCCTGACTTTC
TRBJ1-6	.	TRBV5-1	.	CASTTGRVNSPLHF	TGCGCCAGCACCACAGGACGGGTTAATTCACCCCTCCACTTT
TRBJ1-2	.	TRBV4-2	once	CASSQDRRGGTF	TGTGCCAGCAGCCAAGATCGGAGGGGAGGAACCTTC
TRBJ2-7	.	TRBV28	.	CASSLLRPRTAGTPTYEQYF	TGTGCCAGCAGTTTATTGCGACCTCGAACCGCCGGGACACCTACCTACGAGCAGTACTTC
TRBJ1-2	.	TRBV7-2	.	CASTPQGANYGYTF	TGTGCCAGCACCCCCCAGGGAGCTAACTATGGCTACACCTTC
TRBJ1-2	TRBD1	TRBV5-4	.	CASSPDRLPRNYGYTF	TGTGCCAGCAGCCCGGACAGGTTGCCAAGGAACTATGGCTACACCTTC
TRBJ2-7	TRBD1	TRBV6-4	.	CASSLSRTGEYEQYF	TGTGCCAGCAGTTTATCTCGGACAGGGGAGTACGAGCAGTACTTC
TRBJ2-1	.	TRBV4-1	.	CASSQGVTGSNEQFF	TGCGCCAGCAGCCAAGGGGTCACTGGGAGCAATGAGCAGTTCTTC
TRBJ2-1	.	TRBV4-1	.	CASSSPPRRNEQFF	TGCGCCAGCAGCAGCCCGCCTAGACGCAATGAGCAGTTCTTC
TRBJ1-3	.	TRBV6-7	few	CASSYSTGNTIYF	TGTGCCAGCAGTTATTCGACAGGAAACACCATATATTTT
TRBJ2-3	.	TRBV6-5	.	CASSYGPEDRDTQYF	TGTGCCAGCAGTTACGGGCCAGAAGACCGAGATACGCAGTATTTT
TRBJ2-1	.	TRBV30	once	CAWSTAETQFF	TGTGCCTGGAGTACGGCGGAGACTCAGTTCTTC
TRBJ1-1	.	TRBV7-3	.	CASSLTRNTEAFF	TGTGCCAGCAGCTTAACGAGGAACACTGAAGCTTTCTTT
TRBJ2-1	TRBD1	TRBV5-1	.	CASSTGQGSVANNEQFF	TGCGCCAGCAGCACGGGACAGGGATCGGTGGCGAACAATGAGCAGTTCTTC
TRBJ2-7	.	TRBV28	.	CASTPSGRTYEQYF	TGTGCCAGCACCCCGTCGGGACGAACCTACGAGCAGTACTTC
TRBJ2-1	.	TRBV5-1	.	CASSLWSGGNEQFF	TGCGCCAGCAGCTTGTGGTCCGGTGGCAATGAGCAGTTCTTC
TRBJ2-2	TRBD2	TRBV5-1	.	CASSVGLARTGELFF	TGCGCCAGCAGCGTCGGACTAGCCCGAACCGGGGAGCTGTTTTTT
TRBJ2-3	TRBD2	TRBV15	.	CATSTVGRGSTDTQYF	TGTGCCACCAGCACGGTCGGGCGGGGGAGCACAGATACGCAGTATTTT
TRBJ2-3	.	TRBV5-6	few	CASSLRPTDTQYF	TGTGCCAGCAGCTTACGACCTACAGATACGCAGTATTTT
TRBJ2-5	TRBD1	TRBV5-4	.	CASSQTGVGETQYF	TGTGCCAGCAGTCAGACAGGGGTTGGAGAGACCCAGTACTTC
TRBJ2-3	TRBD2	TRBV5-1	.	CASSLTSGRGDTQYF	TGCGCCAGCAGCCTGACTAGCGGGAGGGGGGATACGCAGTATTTT
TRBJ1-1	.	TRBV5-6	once	CASGVTGATEAFF	TGTGCCAGCGGGGTCACGGGTGCGACTGAAGCTTTCTTT
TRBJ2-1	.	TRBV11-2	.	CASSSLGYTIYNEQFF	TGTGCCAGCAGCTCCCTAGGCTACACAATTTACAATGAGCAGTTCTTC
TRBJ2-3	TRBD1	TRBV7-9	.	CASSRRFTGADTQYF	TGTGCCAGCAGCCGAAGATTTACAGGGGCAGATACGCAGTATTTT
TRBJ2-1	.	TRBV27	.	CASSLSILVSYNEQFF	TGTGCCAGCAGTTTATCGATACTAGTTTCCTACAATGAGCAGTTCTTC
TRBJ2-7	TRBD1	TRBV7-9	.	CASRGQGDRYEQYF	TGTGCCAGCAGGGGACAGGGAGATCGGTACGAGCAGTACTTC
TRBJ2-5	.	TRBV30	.	CAWRQKETQYF	TGTGCCTGGAGACAGAAAGAGACCCAGTACTTC
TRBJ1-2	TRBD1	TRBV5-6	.	CASSPSGQGVYGYTF	TGTGCCAGCAGCCCCTCGGGACAGGGGGTCTATGGCTACACCTTC
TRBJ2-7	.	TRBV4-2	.	CASSQVGPPGYEQYF	TGTGCCAGCAGCCAAGTGGGACCCCCAGGCTACGAGCAGTACTTC
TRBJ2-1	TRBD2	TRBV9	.	CASSAGLAGGGNEQFF	TGTGCCAGCAGCGCGGGACTAGCGGGAGGAGGCAATGAGCAGTTCTTC
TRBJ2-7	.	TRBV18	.	CASSPFSTHEQYF	TGTGCCAGCTCACCATTCTCCACCCACGAGCAGTACTTC
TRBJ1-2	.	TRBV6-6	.	CASTQAGRNYGYTF	TGTGCCAGCACCCAGGCAGGGCGTAACTATGGCTACACCTTC
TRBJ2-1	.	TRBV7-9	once	CASSLGGGPRAPEQFF	TGTGCCAGCAGCTTAGGGGGCGGGCCCAGGGCGCCTGAGCAGTTCTTC
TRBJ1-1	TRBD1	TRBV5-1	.	CASSAGTGGTEAFF	TGCGCCAGCAGCGCGGGGACAGGCGGCACTGAAGCTTTCTTT
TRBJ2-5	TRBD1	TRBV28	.	CASSPTGGVETQYF	TGTGCCAGCAGTCCGACAGGGGGGGTAGAGACCCAGTACTTC